The entry that follows covers one T cell receptor beta chain sequence. This specimen belongs to a study of blood T cell repertoires in COVID-19. The overall study: COVID-19 samples collected from the United States, Italy and Spain covered acute and convalescent phases.

This CDR3 has 15 amino acids. Germline V lookup: CDR1 SGHDN, CDR2 FVKESK. V gave up 4 bases and J gave up 4 bases, with 14 bases separating them. The cohort comprised adults aged 18 to 89 years residing in approximately 25 US areas. In the 2 weeks before study entry, exposed participants met a COVID-19 case, which was PCR-confirmed or clinician-diagnosed. The repertoire was sequenced with immunoSEQ multiplex PCR; TCRdb's copy has only in-frame clones and lacks some. The sample gives about 430,000 clones, over 75% of which show up once; approximately 1.5% is in the top ten. V gene TRBV14 combines with J gene TRBJ2-1; D is possibly TRBD2 (5 bases). This TCR was sampled from a woman between 18 and 29 years old who had been exposed to COVID-19. The sample was PBMCs or T cells enriched from blood (not recorded which). The CDR3 sequence: CASSPMGGRYNEQFF. The CDR3 bases are TGTGCCAGCAGCCCGATGGGCGGGCGATACAATGAGCAGTTCTTC.